The clone carrying this TCR beta chain was detected only once. The sample originates from a study of blood T cell repertoires in COVID-19. TCRdb keeps only in-frame clones here, not all; method: immunoSEQ multiplex PCR. The data contain about 440,000 clones, 70% to 90% of them singletons. After removal of 3 bases from V and 10 bases from J, the junction contained 10 bases not matched to a gene. The CDR3 contains 15 residues. Germline V CDR1 and CDR2: SGHRS, YFSETQ. Sequencing was done on a sample of PBMCs or T cells enriched from blood (not recorded which). The chain combines TRBV5-1 with TRBJ2-1; 10 bases fit TRBD2. This clonotype was sampled from a woman aged 18-29 years with acute COVID-19. The CDR3 is CASSSGLALSSEQFF. DNA for the CDR3: TGCGCCAGCAGCTCGGGACTAGCGCTTTCCTCGGAGCAGTTCTTC.